This T cell receptor (beta chain) was profiled in a study of breast tumors, draining lymph nodes, adjacent tissues. Samples came from axillary lymph nodes draining the breast cancer. The CDR3 is 12 amino acids. Per germline, CDR1 MNHNY and CDR2 SVGAGI (reference sequence). This clonotype was seen many times. Antigen unknown. One end of the junction is discordant with germline, which a read error may explain. Study-wide results and limits: Data only fit, rather than demonstrated, lymph node origin of most tumor T cells. Luminal-like breast cancer showed significantly greater tumor-nontumor repertoire similarity than basal-like breast cancer did. Tumor TCR diversity was below lymph nodes but above nontumor tissue.

A single record per CDR3 protein comes from TCRdb applying MiXCR to the multiplex PCR reads. Here the sample spans more than 250,000 distinct CDR3 sequences, around 31% being singletons. Sequences were obtained from axillary lymph node tissue. This clonotype originated in a female donor with breast cancer. Some clones in this sample may be carry-over from other donors' samples. V and J are TRBV6-6 and TRBJ2-7; either TRBD1 or TRBD2 may supply D (5 bases each). The CDR3 sequence is CASGNVERGVNF. The CDR3 coding sequence is TGTGCCAGCGGGAATGTAGAGAGGGGAGTTAACTTC.